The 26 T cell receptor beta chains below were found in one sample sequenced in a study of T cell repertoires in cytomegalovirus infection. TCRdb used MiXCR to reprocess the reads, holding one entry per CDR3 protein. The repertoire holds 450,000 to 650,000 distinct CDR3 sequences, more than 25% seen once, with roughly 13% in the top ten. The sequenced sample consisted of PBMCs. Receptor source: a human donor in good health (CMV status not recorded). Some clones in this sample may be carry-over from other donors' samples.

As DNA, the CDR3 is TGCAGTGCTTTTCCGGGACTAGTCTCCTACGAGCAGTACTTC. Translating it yields CSAFPGLVSYEQYF. V usage is TRBV20-1 and J usage is TRBJ2-7; 8 nucleotides match TRBD2. This CDR3 is built from 14 residues. Germline V gene sequence: CDR1 DFQATT, CDR2 SNEGSKA (reference sequence). V trimming: 5 bases; J trimming: 0 bases; junction bases outside the gene matches: 6.

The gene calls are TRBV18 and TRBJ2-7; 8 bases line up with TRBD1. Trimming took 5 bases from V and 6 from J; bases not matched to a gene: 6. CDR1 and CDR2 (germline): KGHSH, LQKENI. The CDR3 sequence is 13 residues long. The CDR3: CASSTDRGGEQYF. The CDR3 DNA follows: TGTGCCAGCTCAACTGACAGGGGCGGCGAGCAGTACTTC.

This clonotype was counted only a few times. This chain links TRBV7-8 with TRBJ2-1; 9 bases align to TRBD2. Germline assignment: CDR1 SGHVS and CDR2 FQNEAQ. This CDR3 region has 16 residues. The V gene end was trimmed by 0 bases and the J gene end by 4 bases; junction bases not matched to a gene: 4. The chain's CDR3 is CASSLARAGGYNEQFF. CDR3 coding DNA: TGTGCCAGCAGCTTAGCGCGTGCGGGAGGGTACAATGAGCAGTTCTTC. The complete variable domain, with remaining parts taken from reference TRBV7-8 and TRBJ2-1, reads GAGVSQSPRYKVAKRGQDVALRCDPISGHVSLFWYQQALGQGPEFLTYFQNEAQLDKSGLPSDRFFAERPEGSVSTLKIQRTQQEDSAVYLCASSLARAGGYNEQFFGPGTRLTVL.

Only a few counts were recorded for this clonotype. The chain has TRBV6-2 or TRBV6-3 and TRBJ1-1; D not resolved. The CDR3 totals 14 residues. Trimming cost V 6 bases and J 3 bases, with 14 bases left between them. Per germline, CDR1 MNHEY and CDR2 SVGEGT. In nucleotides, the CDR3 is TGTGCCAGCAGCCAGACTCTGCGGGACACTGAAGCTTTCTTT. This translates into CASSQTLRDTEAFF.

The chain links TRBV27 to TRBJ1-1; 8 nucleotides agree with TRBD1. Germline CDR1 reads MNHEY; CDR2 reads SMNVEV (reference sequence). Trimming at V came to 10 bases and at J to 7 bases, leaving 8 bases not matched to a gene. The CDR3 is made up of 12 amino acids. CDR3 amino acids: CATVTGALEAFF. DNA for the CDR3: TGTGCCACTGTGACAGGGGCTCTTGAAGCTTTCTTT.

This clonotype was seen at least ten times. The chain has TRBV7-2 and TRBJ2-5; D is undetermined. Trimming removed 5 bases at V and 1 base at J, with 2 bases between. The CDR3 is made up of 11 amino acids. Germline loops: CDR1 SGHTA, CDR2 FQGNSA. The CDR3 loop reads CASSAQETQYF. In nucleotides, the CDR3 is TGTGCCAGCAGCGCCCAAGAGACCCAGTACTTC. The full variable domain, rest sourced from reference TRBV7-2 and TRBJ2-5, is GAGVSQSPSNKVTEKGKDVELRCDPISGHTALYWYRQSLGQGLEFLIYFQGNSAPDKSGLPSDRFSAERTGGSVSTLTIQRTQQEDSAVYLCASSAQETQYFGPGTRLLVL.

CDR3: CASSLFREGYNEQFF. The CDR3 nucleotides are TGTGCCAGCAGCTTATTCCGGGAGGGGTACAATGAGCAGTTCTTC. This sequence joins TRBV7-3 and TRBJ2-1, with 8 bases fitting TRBD2. The CDR3 extends over 15 amino acids. J gave up 4 bases and V 2 bases, and 4 bases lay outside the gene matches. From germline, CDR1 is SGHTA and CDR2 FQGTGA.

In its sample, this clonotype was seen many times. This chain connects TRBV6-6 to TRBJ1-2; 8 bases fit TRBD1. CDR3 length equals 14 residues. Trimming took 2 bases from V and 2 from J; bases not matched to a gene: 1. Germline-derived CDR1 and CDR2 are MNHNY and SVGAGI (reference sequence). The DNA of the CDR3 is TGTGCCAGCAGTTACCCAGGGGGCAACTATGGCTACACCTTC. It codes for CASSYPGGNYGYTF.

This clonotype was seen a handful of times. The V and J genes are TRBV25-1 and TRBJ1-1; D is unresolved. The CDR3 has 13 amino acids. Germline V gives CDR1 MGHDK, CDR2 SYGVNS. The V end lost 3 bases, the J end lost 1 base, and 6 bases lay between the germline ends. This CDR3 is CASSDKRNTEAFF. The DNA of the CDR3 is TGTGCCAGCAGTGATAAAAGGAACACTGAAGCTTTCTTT. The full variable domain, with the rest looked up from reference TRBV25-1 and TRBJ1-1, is EADIYQTPRYLVIGTGKKITLECSQTMGHDKMYWYQQDPGMELHLIHYSYGVNSTEKGDLSSESTVSRIRTEHFPLTLESARPSHTSQYLCASSDKRNTEAFFGQGTRLTVV.

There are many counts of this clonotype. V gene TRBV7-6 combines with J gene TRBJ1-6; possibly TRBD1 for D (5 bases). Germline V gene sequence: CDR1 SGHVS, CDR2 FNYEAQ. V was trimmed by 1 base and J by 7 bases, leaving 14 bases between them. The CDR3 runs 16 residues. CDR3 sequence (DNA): TGTGCCAGCAGCTTAGAGAGGGGCCGTGGGAATTCACCCCTCCACTTT. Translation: CASSLERGRGNSPLHF.

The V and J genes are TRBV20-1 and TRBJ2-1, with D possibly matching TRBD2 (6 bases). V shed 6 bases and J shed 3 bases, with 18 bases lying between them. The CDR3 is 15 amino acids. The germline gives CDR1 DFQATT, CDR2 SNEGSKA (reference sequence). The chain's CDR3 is CSARPFSGRYNEQFF. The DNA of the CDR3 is TGCAGTGCCCGACCTTTTAGCGGACGCTACAATGAGCAGTTCTTC.

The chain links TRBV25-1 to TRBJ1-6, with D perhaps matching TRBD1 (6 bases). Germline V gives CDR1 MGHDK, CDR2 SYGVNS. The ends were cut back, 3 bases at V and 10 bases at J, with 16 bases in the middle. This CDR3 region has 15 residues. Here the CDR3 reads CASSDRTGFGSPLHF. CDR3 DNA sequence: TGTGCCAGCAGTGATCGAACAGGGTTTGGGTCACCCCTCCACTTT.

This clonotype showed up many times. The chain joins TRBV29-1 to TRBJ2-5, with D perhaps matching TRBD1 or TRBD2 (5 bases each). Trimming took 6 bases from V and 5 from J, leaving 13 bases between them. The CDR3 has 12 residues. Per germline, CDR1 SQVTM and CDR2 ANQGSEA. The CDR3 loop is CSVRQGRETQYF. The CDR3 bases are TGCAGCGTCCGCCAGGGACGGGAGACCCAGTACTTC.

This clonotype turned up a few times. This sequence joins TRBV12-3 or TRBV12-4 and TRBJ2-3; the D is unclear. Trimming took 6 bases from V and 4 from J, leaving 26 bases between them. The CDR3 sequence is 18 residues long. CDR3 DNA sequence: TGTGCCAGCAGACCCTTTACCGCAACACCCCTACGCGCAGATACGCAGTATTTT. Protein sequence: CASRPFTATPLRADTQYF.

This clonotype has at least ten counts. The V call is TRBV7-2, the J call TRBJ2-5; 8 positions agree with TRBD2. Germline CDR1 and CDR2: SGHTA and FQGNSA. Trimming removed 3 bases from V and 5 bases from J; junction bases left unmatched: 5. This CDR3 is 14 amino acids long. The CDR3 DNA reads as TGTGCCAGCAGCTTGACTAGCGCCCCCGAGACCCAGTACTTC. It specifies CASSLTSAPETQYF.

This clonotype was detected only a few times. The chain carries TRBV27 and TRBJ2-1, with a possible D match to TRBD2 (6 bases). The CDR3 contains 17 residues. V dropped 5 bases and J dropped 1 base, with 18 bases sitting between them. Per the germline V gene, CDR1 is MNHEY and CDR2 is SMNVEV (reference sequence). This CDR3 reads CASSPPGVAGSYNEQFF. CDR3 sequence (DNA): TGTGCCAGCAGTCCCCCTGGGGTGGCGGGGTCCTACAATGAGCAGTTCTTC.

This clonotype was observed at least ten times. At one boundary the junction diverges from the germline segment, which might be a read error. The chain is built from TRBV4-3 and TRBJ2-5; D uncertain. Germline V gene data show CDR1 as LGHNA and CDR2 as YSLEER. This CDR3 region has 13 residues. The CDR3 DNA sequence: TGTGCCAGCAGCCCTACGGGCCGAGAGACCCAGTACTTC. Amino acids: CASSPTGRETQYF.

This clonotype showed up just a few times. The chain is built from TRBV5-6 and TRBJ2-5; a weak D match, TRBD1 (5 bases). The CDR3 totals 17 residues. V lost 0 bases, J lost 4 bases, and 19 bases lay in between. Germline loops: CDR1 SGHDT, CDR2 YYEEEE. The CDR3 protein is CASSLGVLLRVAETQYF. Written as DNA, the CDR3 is TGTGCCAGCAGCTTGGGAGTCCTCCTCAGGGTCGCAGAGACCCAGTACTTC. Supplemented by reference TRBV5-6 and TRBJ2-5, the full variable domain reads DAGVTQSPTHLIKTRGQQVTLRCSPKSGHDTVSWYQQALGQGPQFIFQYYEEEERQRGNFPDRFSGHQFPNYSSELNVNALLLGDSALYLCASSLGVLLRVAETQYFGPGTRLLVL.

In DNA form, the CDR3 reads TGTGCCAGCAGTCTCCCTCTTCAAGAGACCCAGTACTTC. This translates into CASSLPLQETQYF. The chain links TRBV12-3 or TRBV12-4 to TRBJ2-5; no firm D call. Trimming shortened V by 5 bases and J by 2 bases, and 9 bases separated the two germline ends. This CDR3 comprises 13 residues.

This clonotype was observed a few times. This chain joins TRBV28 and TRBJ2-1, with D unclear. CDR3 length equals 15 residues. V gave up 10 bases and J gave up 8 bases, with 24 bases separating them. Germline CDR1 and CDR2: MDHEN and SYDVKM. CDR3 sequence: CATSRLLARRYEQFF. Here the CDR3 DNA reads TGTGCCACCAGCCGCTTATTGGCCAGACGGTATGAGCAGTTCTTC.

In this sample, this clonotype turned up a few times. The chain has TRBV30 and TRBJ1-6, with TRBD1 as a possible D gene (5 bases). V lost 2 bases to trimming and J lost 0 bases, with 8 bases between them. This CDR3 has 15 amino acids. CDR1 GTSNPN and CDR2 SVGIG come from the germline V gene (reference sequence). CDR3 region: CAWSHTGSYNSPLHF. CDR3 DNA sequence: TGTGCCTGGAGTCACACAGGCTCCTATAATTCACCCCTCCACTTT.

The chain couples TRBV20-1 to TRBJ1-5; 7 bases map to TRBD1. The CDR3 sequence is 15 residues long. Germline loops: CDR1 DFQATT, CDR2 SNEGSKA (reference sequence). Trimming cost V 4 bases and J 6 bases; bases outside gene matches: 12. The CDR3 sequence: CSATYKTGFGQPQHF. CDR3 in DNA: TGCAGTGCTACTTATAAGACAGGGTTCGGTCAGCCCCAGCATTTT.

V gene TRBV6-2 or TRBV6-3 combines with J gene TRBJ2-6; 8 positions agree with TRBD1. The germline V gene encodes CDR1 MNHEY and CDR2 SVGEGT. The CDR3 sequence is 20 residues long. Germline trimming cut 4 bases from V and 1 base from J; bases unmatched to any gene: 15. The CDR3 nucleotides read TGTGCCAGCAGTTCTTCTCCCCCCGGACAGGGCTTTTCTGGGGCCAACGTCCTGACTTTC. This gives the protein CASSSSPPGQGFSGANVLTF.

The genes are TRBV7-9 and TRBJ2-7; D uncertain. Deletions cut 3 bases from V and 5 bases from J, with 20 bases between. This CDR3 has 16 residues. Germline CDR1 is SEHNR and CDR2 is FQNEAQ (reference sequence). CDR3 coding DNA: TGTGCCAGCAGCTTGTTGGGGAAATCCGGTGTGCACGAGCAGTACTTC. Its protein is CASSLLGKSGVHEQYF.

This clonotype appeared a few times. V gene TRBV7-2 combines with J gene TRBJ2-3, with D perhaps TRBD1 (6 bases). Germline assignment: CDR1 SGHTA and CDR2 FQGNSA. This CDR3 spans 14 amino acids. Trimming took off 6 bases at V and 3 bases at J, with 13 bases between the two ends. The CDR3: CASSITGSTDTQYF. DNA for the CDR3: TGTGCCAGCAGTATAACAGGGAGTACAGATACGCAGTATTTT.

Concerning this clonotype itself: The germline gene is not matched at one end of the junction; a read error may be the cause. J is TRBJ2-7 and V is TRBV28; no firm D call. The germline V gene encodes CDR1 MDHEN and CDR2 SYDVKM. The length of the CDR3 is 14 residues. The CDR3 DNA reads TGTGCCAGCAGTTTTGGGCAGGTTGAGGACGAGCAGAACTTC. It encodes CASSFGQVEDEQNF.